This is a list of T cell receptor beta chains from one sample in a study of cytomegalovirus exposure and HLA in healthy donors. Method: immunoSEQ multiplex PCR; TCRdb's copy keeps in-frame clones and lacks some. The sample has 150,000 to 200,000 clones, roughly 80% seen once. The sequenced material came from PBMCs. These TCRs come from a woman between 45 and 65 years old in good health and CMV-seronegative. Each CDR3 is given without its conserved first and last residue. The order of the fields is V gene, J gene, CDR3 protein.

V: TRBV5-5; J: TRBJ1-1; CDR3: ASSLRVLNTEAF
V: TRBV13; J: TRBJ1-1; CDR3: ASSVGRVFEAF
V: TRBV27; J: TRBJ2-1; CDR3: ASSSGVRNGQF
V: TRBV7-6; J: TRBJ2-1; CDR3: ASSLRSGAFGEQF
V: TRBV27; J: TRBJ1-5; CDR3: ASSNSPNQPQH
V: TRBV15; J: TRBJ2-3; CDR3: ATSREGGDTQY
V: TRBV27; J: TRBJ1-4; CDR3: ASSLYPSEAANEKLF
V: TRBV9; J: TRBJ2-7; CDR3: ASSVEASGILALRKY
V: TRBV27; J: TRBJ2-1; CDR3: ASSLARGREQF
V: TRBV14; J: TRBJ2-4; CDR3: ASSSRDRGWGDIQY
V: TRBV9; J: TRBJ2-2; CDR3: ASSPGTGFKGDTGELF
V: TRBV19; J: TRBJ2-5; CDR3: ASSTGTGLAKTQY